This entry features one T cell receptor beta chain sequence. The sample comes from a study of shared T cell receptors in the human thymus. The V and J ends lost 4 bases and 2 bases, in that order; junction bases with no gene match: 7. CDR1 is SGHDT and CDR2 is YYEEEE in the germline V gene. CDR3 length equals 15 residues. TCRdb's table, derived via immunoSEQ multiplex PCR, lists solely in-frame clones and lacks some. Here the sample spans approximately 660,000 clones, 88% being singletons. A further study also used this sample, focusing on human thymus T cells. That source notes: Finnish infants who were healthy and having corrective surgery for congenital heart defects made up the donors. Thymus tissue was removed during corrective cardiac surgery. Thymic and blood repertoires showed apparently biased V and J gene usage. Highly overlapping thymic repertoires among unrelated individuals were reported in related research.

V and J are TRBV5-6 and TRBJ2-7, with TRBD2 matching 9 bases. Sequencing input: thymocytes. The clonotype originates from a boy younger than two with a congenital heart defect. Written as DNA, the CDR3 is TGTGCCAGCAGCATTCTAGCGGGAAGGGCCTACGAGCAGTACTTC. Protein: CASSILAGRAYEQYF. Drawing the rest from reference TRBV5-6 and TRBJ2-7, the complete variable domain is DAGVTQSPTHLIKTRGQQVTLRCSPKSGHDTVSWYQQALGQGPQFIFQYYEEEERQRGNFPDRFSGHQFPNYSSELNVNALLLGDSALYLCASSILAGRAYEQYFGPGTRLTVT.